This TCR beta chain was profiled in a study of T cell responses to AZD1222 COVID-19 vaccine listed by TCRdb under 2021. About the study as a whole: A total of about 230 trial participants underwent TCR sequencing, of whom 200 to 220 received two doses of AZD1222 and about 25 received two doses of the MenACWY control vaccine. Trial participants were enrolled into age subgroups of 18-55, 56-69 and 70-plus years, which contained 148, 28 and 57 TCR-sequenced participants, respectively.

Points on this clone: Its target antigen remains unknown. No qualities accompany the bases; no much larger clone lies one base away.

The time point label of this sample denotes: about 28 days (+/-7) after the second vaccine dose. AZD1222 recipients given second doses at about 4 weeks or at about 12 weeks were pooled, since spike-specific TCR depth and breadth were not found to differ between the two schedules. Vaccinee samples came from UK trials COV001 and COV002, including a single-blind randomized controlled phase 2/3 trial of AZD1222 (ChAdOx1 nCoV-19) in healthy adults. For TCRbeta chain sequencing, PBMC samples were collected from trial participants at day 0 and at day 28 after the second dose. V and J are trimmed by 3 bases and 0 bases, and the gene matches miss 6 bases of the junction. The cysteine opens and the phenylalanine closes a CDR3 of 17 amino acids. Solely the CDR3 DNA is kept, with 51 bases framed from the first base. According to the germline V gene, CDR1 reads LGHNA and CDR2 reads YSLEER. The CDR3 regions of human TCRbeta chains were analyzed by immunosequencing. Processing in the source paper ran as follows. Repertoire TCRs were matched against a reference library of SARS-CoV-2-specific TCRs generated with the MIRA antigen-specificity platform. Breadth meant the fraction of unique TCRs that were SARS-CoV-2-associated, whereas depth meant the fraction of total T cells that were SARS-CoV-2-associated. Using the MIRA data, each spike-specific TCR was mapped to the spike region that the TCR reacts to and placed in a CD4 or CD8 class. Log10-transformed breadth and depth values were compared by one-way ANOVA with Sidak's multiple comparisons tests. This immuneACCESS table, as held by TCRdb, lists in-frame sequences with V and J called but not all clones. Of the missing ones, under half trace to an unresolved V gene in checked studies; the others have no known cause. That table gives V, J and clone size, and the DNA gave D and trimming. The sample table holds 150,000 to 200,000 clones, of which 70% to 90% were seen once. More than 25% of the sample rests with the top ten.

What the study reported, not specific to this receptor: Epitopes outside the regions mutated in the B.1.351 and B.1.1.7 variants were reportedly recognized by nearly half of the unique spike-specific TCRs. Spike-specific TCR breadth and depth rose significantly after two AZD1222 doses compared with day 0 and with MenACWY recipients. Because no samples from the day 14 peak response were available, repertoires could be characterized only after the peak T cell response. Vaccine-associated CD4 TCRs spanned the whole spike protein, with dominant responses in regions 160-218 and 743-854. Participants were mostly white British and included more females than males, and it was suggested by the authors that clonal diversity may have been underestimated. Conclusions about previously exposed vaccinees are limited because only six or seven AZD1222 recipients were SARS-CoV-2 seropositive at baseline. The 56-69-year group was small, and its depth increase did not reach significance, likely because of low power.

Sequenced here: peripheral blood, sampled 28 days after the second AZD1222 dose. The chain was built from TRBV4-3 and TRBJ2-1; 9 central bases correspond to TRBD1. The TCR originated in an adult who received the AZD1222 COVID-19 vaccine. The CDR3 has the sequence CASSQGQGLSSYNEQFF. The DNA sequence reads TGCGCCAGCAGCCAGGGACAGGGCCTTAGCTCCTACAATGAGCAGTTCTTC.